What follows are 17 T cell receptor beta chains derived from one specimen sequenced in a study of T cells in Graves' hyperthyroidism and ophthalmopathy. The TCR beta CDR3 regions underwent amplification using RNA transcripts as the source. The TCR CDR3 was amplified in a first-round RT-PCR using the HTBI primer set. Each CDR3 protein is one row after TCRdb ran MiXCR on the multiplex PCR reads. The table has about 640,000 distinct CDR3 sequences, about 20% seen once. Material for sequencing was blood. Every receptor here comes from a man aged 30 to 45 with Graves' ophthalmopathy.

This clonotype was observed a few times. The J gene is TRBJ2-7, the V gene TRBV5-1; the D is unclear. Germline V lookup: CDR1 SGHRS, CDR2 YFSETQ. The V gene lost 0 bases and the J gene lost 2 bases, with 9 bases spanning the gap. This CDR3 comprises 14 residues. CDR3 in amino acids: CASSLAAEPYEQYF. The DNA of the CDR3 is TGCGCCAGCAGCTTGGCCGCAGAGCCCTACGAGCAGTACTTC.

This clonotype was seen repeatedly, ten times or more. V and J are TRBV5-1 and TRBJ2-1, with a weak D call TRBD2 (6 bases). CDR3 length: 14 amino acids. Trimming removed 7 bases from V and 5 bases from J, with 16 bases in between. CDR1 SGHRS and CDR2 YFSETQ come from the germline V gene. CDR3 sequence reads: CASGSRGNNNEQFF. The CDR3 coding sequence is TGCGCCAGCGGGAGCCGCGGGAACAACAATGAGCAGTTCTTC.

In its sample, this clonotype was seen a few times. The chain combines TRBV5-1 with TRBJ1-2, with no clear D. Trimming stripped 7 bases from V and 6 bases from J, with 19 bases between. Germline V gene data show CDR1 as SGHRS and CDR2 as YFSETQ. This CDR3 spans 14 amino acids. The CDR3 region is CASSIGQIGNGYTF. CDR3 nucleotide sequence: TGCGCCAGCTCCATCGGGCAGATCGGTAATGGCTACACCTTC.

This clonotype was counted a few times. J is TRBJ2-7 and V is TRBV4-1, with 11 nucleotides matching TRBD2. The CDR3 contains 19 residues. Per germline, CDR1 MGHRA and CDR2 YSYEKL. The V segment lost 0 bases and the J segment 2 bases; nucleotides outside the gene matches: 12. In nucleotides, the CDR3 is TGCGCCAGCAGCCAAGATGAGGGGGCGCGACTAGCGGGAACCTACGAGCAGTACTTC. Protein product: CASSQDEGARLAGTYEQYF.

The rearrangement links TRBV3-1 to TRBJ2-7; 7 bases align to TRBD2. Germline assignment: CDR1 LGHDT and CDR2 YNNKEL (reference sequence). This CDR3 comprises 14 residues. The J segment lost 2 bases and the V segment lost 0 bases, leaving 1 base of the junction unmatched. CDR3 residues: CASSQDLAAYEQYF. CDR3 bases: TGTGCCAGCAGCCAAGATCTAGCGGCCTACGAGCAGTACTTC.

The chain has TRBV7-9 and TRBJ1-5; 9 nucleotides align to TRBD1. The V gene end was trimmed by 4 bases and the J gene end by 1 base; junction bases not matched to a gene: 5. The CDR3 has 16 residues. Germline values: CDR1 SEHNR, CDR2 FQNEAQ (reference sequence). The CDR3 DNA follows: TGTGCCAGCAGCTACACAGGGGGCCTAAGCAATCAGCCCCAGCATTTT. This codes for CASSYTGGLSNQPQHF. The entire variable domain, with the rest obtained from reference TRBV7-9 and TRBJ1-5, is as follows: DTGVSQNPRHKITKRGQNVTFRCDPISEHNRLYWYRQTLGQGPEFLTYFQNEAQLEKSRLLSDRFSAERPKGSFSTLEIQRTEQGDSAMYLCASSYTGGLSNQPQHFGDGTRLSIL.

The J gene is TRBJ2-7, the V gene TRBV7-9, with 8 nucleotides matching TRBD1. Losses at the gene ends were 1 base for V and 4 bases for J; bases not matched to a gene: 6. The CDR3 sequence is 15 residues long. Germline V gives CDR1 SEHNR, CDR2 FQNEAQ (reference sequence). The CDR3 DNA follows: TGTGCCAGCAGCTTAGATGGGACAGGTCTTTACGAGCAGTACTTC. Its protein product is CASSLDGTGLYEQYF.

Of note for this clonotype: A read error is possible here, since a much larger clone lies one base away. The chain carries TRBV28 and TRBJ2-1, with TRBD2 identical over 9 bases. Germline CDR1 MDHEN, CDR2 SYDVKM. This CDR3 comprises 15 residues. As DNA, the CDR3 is TGTGCCAACAGTCCGACTAGCGGAGGAGAGGATGAGCAGTTCTTC. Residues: CANSPTSGGEDEQFF.

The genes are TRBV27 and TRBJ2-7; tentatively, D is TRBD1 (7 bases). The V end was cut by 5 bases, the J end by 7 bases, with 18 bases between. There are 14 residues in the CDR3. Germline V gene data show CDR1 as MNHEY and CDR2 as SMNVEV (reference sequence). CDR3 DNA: TGTGCCAGCAGTCTCGGACAGGCGGCGGGGGAGCAGTACTTC. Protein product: CASSLGQAAGEQYF.

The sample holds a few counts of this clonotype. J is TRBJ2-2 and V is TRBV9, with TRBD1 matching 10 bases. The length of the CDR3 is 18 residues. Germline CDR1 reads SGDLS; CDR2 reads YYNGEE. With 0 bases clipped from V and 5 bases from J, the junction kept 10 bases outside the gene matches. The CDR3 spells CASSVAPTPGQGTGELFF. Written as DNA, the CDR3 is TGTGCCAGCAGCGTAGCCCCTACCCCGGGACAGGGGACCGGGGAGCTGTTTTTT.

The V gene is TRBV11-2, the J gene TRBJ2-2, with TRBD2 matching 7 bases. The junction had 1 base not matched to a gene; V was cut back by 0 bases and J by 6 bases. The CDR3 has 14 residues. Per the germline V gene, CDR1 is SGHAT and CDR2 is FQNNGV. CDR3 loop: CASSLEGGPGELFF. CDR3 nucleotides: TGTGCCAGCAGCTTAGAGGGAGGGCCCGGGGAGCTGTTTTTT. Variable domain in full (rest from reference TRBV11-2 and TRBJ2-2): EAGVAQSPRYKIIEKRQSVAFWCNPISGHATLYWYQQILGQGPKLLIQFQNNGVVDDSQLPKDRFSAERLKGVDSTLKIQPAKLEDSAVYLCASSLEGGPGELFFGEGSRLTVL.

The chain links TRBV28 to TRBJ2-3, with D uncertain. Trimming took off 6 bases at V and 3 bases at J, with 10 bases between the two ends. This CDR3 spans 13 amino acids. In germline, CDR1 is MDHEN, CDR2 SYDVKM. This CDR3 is CASSLAETDTQYF. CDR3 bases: TGTGCCAGCAGCCTCGCGGAGACAGATACGCAGTATTTT.

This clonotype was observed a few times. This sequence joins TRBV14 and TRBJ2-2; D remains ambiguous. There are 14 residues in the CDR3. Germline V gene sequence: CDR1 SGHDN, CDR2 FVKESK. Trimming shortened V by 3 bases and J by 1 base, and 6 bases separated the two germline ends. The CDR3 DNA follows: TGTGCCAGCAGCCACGTCCTGAACACCGGGGAGCTGTTTTTT. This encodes CASSHVLNTGELFF.

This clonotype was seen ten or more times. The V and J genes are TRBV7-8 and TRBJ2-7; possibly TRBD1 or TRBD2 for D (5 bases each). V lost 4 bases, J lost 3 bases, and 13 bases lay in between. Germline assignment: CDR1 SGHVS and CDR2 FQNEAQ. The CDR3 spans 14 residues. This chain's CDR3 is CASSSGTEIYEQYF. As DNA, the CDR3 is TGTGCCAGCAGCTCCGGGACGGAAATCTACGAGCAGTACTTC.

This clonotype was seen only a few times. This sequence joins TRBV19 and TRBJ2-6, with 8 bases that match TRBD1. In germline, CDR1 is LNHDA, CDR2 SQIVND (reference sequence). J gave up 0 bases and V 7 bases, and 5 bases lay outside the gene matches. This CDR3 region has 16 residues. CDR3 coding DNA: TGTGCCAGTACCGGACAGGGCTTCTCTGGGGCCAACGTCCTGACTTTC. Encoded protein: CASTGQGFSGANVLTF.

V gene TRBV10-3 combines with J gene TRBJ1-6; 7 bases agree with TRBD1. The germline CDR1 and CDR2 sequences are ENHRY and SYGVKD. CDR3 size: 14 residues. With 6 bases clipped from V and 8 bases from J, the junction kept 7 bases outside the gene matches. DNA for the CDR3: TGTGCCATCAGACGACAGGGAGGTGATTCACCCCTCCACTTT. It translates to CAIRRQGGDSPLHF.

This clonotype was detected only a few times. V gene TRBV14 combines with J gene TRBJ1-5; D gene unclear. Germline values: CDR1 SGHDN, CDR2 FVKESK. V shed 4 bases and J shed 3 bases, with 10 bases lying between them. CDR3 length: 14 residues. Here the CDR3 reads CASSRDHFNQPQHF. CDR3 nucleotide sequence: TGTGCCAGCAGCCGAGACCACTTCAATCAGCCCCAGCATTTT. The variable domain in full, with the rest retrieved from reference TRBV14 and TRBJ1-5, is EAGVTQFPSHSVIEKGQTVTLRCDPISGHDNLYWYRRVMGKEIKFLLHFVKESKQDESGMPNNRFLAERTGGTYSTLKVQPAELEDSGVYFCASSRDHFNQPQHFGDGTRLSIL.